The source of this TCR beta chain is a study of beta chain features in type 1 diabetes. The CDR3 is 14 amino acids. From germline, CDR1 is MNHEY and CDR2 SMNVEV (reference sequence). V lost 8 bases and J 4 bases, leaving 12 bases between the germline ends. This clone was observed a handful of times. Its specificity is unknown. cDNA synthesis used the whole RNA isolate, giving expressed TCRB sequences. Sequencing used immunoSEQ multiplex PCR; TCRdb keeps in-frame clones, though not all of them. This table holds around 150,000 clones, around 8.4% found once. Whole-study findings and limits: Type 1 diabetes patients had moderately but significantly shorter TCRB CDR3s in all four CD4+ subsets. Over-representation of high TCR-expressing cells was a possible consequence of cDNA sequencing. No resolution was reached here on whether HLA type influences TCRB rearrangement. Individuals with type 1 diabetes displayed fewer insertions and more deletions at VDJ junctions.

Averaging around 110 mL, one heparinised blood draw came from each individual donor. The sample was central memory CD4+ T cells from blood. The clonotype originates from a woman between 18 and 30 years old with type 1 diabetes. V is TRBV27 and J is TRBJ2-6; D call uncertain. CDR3 residues: CASGGGAGANVLTF. DNA of the CDR3: TGTGCCAGCGGCGGTGGCGCCGGGGCCAACGTCCTGACTTTC.